This TCR beta chain was retrieved from a study of cytomegalovirus exposure and HLA in healthy donors. The CDR3 consists of 13 residues. Trimming left V 3 bases short and J 7 bases short, with 12 bases between. Germline loops: CDR1 MNHEY, CDR2 SVGAGI. The PCR ran on 60 Vbeta and 13 Jbeta primers. The table came from immunoSEQ multiplex PCR; TCRdb's copy has only in-frame clones and leaves some out. This table lists about 110,000 clones. The chain links TRBV6-5 to TRBJ2-5, with D perhaps TRBD1 (6 bases). The clonotype originates from a man aged 25-45 years in good health and CMV-seronegative. Sequences were obtained from PBMCs. The CDR3 sequence: CASSYGGQGTQYF. CDR3 DNA sequence: TGTGCCAGCAGTTATGGGGGCCAGGGGACCCAGTACTTC.